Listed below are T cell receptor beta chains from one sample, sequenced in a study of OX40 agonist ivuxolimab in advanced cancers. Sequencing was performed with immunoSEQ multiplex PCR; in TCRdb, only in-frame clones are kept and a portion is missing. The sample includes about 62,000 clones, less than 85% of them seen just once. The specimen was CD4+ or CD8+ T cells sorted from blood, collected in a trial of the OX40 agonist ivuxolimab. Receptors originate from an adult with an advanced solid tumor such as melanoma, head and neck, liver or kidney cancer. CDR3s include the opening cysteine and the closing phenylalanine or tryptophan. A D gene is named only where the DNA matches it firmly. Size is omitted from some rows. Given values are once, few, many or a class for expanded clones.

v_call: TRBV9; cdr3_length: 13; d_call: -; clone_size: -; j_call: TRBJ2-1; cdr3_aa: CASSVAVYNEQFF; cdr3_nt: TGTGCCAGCAGCGTAGCTGTTTACAATGAGCAGTTCTTC
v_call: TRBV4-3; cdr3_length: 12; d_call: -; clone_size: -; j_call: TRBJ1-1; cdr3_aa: CASSLGPSEAFF; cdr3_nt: TGCGCCAGCAGCCTAGGACCCTCTGAAGCTTTCTTT
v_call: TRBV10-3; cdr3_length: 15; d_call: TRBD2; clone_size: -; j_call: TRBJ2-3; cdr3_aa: CAISEGTSDSYTQYF; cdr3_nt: TGTGCCATCAGTGAGGGGACTAGCGACTCCTATACGCAGTATTTT
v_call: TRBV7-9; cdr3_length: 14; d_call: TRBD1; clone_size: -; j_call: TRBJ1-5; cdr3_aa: CASSDGTGNQPQHF; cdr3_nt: TGTGCCAGCAGCGATGGGACAGGGAATCAGCCCCAGCATTTT
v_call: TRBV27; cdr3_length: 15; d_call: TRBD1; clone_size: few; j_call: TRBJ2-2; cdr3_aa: CATKGQGVITGELFF; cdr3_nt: TGTGCCACTAAGGGACAGGGGGTTATCACCGGGGAGCTGTTTTTT
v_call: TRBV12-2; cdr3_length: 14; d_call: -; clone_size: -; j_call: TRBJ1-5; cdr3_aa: CASRLVFPNQPQHF; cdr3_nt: TGTGCAAGTCGCTTAGTGTTTCCTAATCAGCCCCAGCATTTT
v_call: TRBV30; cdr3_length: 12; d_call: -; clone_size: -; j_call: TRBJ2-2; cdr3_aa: CAWWGVAGELFF; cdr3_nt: TGTGCCTGGTGGGGGGTTGCCGGGGAGCTGTTTTTT
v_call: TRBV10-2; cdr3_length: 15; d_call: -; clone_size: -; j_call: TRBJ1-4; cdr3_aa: CASSELGGAGEKLFF; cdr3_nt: TGCGCCAGCAGCGAACTGGGAGGGGCTGGGGAAAAACTGTTTTTT
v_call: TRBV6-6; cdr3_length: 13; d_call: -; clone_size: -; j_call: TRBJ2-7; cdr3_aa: CASSRRHVDEQYF; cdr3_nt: TGTGCCAGCAGTCGCAGACATGTCGACGAGCAGTACTTC
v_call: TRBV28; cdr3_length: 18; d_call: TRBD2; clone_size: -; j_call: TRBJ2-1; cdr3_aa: CASSVGLAGTSSYNEQFF; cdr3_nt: TGTGCCAGCAGCGTAGGACTAGCGGGAACGAGCTCCTACAATGAGCAGTTCTTC
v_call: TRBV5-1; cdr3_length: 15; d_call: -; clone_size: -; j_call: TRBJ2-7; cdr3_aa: CASSWLGGDGYEQYF; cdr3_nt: TGCGCCAGCAGTTGGCTTGGAGGGGACGGTTACGAGCAGTACTTC
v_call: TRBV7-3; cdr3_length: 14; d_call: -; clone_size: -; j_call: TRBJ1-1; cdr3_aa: CASSPLPGDGEAFF; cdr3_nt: TGTGCCAGCAGCCCCCTCCCTGGGGACGGGGAAGCTTTCTTT
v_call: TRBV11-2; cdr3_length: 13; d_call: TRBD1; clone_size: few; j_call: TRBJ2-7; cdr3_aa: CASSGTELYEQYF; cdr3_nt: TGTGCCAGCAGCGGGACAGAGCTCTACGAGCAGTACTTC
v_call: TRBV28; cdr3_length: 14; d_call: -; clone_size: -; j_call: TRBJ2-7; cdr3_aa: CASSPAASYYEQYF; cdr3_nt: TGTGCCAGCAGTCCGGCCGCTAGTTACTACGAGCAGTACTTC
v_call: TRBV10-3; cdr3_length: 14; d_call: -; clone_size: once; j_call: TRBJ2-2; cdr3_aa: CAIRASVNTGELFF; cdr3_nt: TGTGCCATCAGGGCCAGCGTGAACACCGGGGAGCTGTTTTTT
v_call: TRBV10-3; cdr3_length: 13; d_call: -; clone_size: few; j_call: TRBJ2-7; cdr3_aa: CAISRDLIYEQYF; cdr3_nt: TGTGCCATCAGTCGGGACCTCATCTACGAGCAGTACTTC